The subject of this entry is one T cell receptor (beta chain). The target antigen is unknown. Profiled with immunoSEQ multiplex PCR; TCRdb holds only in-frame clones, not every one. The sample has 60,000 or so clones; more than 85% are singletons. This sample is drawn from a study of cytomegalovirus exposure and HLA in healthy donors. Study-level findings and limits: Specificity of a few CMV-associated chains for CMV antigens was verified in vitro. TCR sequences were mostly rare, though some public TCRs occurred in many donors. Later, an analysis found that TCR clusters from the first cohort tended to co-occur in the 110 or so validation repertoires. The investigators catalogued 150 to 200 TCR beta chains as cytomegalovirus-associated.

The CDR3 totals 15 residues. Germline assignment: CDR1 SGHTA and CDR2 FQGNSA. The junction had 11 bases not matched to a gene; V was cut back by 5 bases and J by 5 bases. The sequence came from a woman aged 25-40 years in good health and CMV-seronegative. The material sequenced was PBMCs. V and J are TRBV7-2 and TRBJ2-5, with TRBD1 matching 7 bases. CDR3 region: CASSLQGQLAETQYF. DNA of the CDR3: TGTGCCAGCAGCCTGCAGGGACAGCTCGCCGAGACCCAGTACTTC.